Described below is a single T cell receptor beta chain sequence and its context. Its antigen specificity is not known. It has no much larger one-base neighbor in the sample; base qualities were not kept. To demonstrate the VDJtools post-analysis software, TCR beta repertoires were profiled from the peripheral blood of about a dozen young patients with multiple sclerosis. Multiple sclerosis patients were children and adolescents aged about 6 to 16 years. The data are from a study of post-analysis software for immune sequencing data (dated by TCRdb to about 2015). For the study in its entirety: The recorded disease courses included relapsing-remitting, secondary progressive and progressive-relapsing multiple sclerosis, and some patients had no subtype annotation. The multiple sclerosis patient repertoires were compared with approximately 11 previously published healthy control repertoires from donors aged roughly 6 to 27 years. A subset of samples was prepared in parallel using single-end sample barcoding, then pooled and co-amplified after Illumina adapter ligation. Findings and caveats that apply to the study as a whole: Significantly higher frequencies in patients than in controls were found for several TRBV segments, including TRBV5-6, TRBV5-1 and TRBV20-1. Compared with controls, multiple sclerosis patients had significantly lower normalized Chao1 diversity, a finding suggesting substantial peripheral T-cell clonal expansion. The multiple sclerosis patient group was slightly younger than the control group. Strong co-clustering of samples prepared in the same batch was shown by direct clustering with F measure, prompting a batch-effect correction.

CDR1 and CDR2 (SEHNR, FQNEAQ) derive from the germline V gene (reference sequence). Spanning cysteine to phenylalanine, the CDR3 consists of 17 amino acids. The CDR3 DNA has 51 bases and is translated from base 1. A distance of 15 bases separates the germline ends of V and J, which lose 0 bases and 0 bases respectively. The library was made by PCR. Data came from an Illumina HiSeq 2500. To reduce PCR and sequencing biases, unique molecular identifiers were incorporated into the TCR beta cDNA libraries. Per 1 to 10 million input T cells, 500,000 or so cDNA molecules were obtained, such that each molecule approximated one T cell. Patient libraries were prepared and sequenced with the same protocol used for the earlier healthy control dataset. Within a given batch, samples were prepared together, multiplexed and sequenced on the same HiSeq lane. The authors' analysis ran thus. Raw barcoded reads were processed with MIGEC, and single-read molecular identifier groups were discarded before consensus assembly and CDR3 extraction. Clonotype tables were post-analysed with VDJtools, normalizing diversity by down-sampling all datasets to the smallest sample size. To correct batch-related cross-sample contamination, repertoire overlap clustering matched CDR3 amino acid sequences but not nucleotide sequences. The public reads were reprocessed in TCRdb via fastp at Q25 and MiXCR, keeping in-frame beta chains. Each CDR3 protein gets just one entry, which takes the most common genes and DNA from the rows behind it. The V and J calls were determined by TCRdb, not by the authors. Recorded for this sample are about 680,000 distinct CDR3 sequences; approximately 59% of them occurred a single time. About 11% of the sample is in the top ten clones.

The sequence derives from a girl between 2 and 10 years old with multiple sclerosis. The rearrangement joined TRBV7-9 to TRBJ2-7; a weak D assignment points to TRBD2 (6 bases agree). Sequences were obtained from blood. The nucleotide sequence is TGTGCCAGCAGCTTAGCATCGGGTAGCGGCTTCTCCTACGAGCAGTACTTC. It translates to CASSLASGSGFSYEQYF.